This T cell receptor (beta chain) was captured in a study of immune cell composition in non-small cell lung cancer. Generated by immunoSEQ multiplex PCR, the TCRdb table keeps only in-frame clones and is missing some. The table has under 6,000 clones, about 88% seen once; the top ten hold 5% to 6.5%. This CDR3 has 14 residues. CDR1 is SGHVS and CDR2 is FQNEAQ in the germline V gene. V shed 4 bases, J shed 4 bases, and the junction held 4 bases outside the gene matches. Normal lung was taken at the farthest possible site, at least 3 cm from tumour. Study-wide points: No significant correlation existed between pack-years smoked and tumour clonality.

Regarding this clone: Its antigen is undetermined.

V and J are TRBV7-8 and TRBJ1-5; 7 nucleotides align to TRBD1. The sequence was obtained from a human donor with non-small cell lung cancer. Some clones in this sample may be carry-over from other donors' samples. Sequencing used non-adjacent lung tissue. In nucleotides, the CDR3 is TGTGCCAGCAGCTCAGAACAGGGGAATCAGCCCCAGCATTTT. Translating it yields CASSSEQGNQPQHF. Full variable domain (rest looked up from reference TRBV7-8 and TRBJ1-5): GAGVSQSPRYKVAKRGQDVALRCDPISGHVSLFWYQQALGQGPEFLTYFQNEAQLDKSGLPSDRFFAERPEGSVSTLKIQRTQQEDSAVYLCASSSEQGNQPQHFGDGTRLSIL.